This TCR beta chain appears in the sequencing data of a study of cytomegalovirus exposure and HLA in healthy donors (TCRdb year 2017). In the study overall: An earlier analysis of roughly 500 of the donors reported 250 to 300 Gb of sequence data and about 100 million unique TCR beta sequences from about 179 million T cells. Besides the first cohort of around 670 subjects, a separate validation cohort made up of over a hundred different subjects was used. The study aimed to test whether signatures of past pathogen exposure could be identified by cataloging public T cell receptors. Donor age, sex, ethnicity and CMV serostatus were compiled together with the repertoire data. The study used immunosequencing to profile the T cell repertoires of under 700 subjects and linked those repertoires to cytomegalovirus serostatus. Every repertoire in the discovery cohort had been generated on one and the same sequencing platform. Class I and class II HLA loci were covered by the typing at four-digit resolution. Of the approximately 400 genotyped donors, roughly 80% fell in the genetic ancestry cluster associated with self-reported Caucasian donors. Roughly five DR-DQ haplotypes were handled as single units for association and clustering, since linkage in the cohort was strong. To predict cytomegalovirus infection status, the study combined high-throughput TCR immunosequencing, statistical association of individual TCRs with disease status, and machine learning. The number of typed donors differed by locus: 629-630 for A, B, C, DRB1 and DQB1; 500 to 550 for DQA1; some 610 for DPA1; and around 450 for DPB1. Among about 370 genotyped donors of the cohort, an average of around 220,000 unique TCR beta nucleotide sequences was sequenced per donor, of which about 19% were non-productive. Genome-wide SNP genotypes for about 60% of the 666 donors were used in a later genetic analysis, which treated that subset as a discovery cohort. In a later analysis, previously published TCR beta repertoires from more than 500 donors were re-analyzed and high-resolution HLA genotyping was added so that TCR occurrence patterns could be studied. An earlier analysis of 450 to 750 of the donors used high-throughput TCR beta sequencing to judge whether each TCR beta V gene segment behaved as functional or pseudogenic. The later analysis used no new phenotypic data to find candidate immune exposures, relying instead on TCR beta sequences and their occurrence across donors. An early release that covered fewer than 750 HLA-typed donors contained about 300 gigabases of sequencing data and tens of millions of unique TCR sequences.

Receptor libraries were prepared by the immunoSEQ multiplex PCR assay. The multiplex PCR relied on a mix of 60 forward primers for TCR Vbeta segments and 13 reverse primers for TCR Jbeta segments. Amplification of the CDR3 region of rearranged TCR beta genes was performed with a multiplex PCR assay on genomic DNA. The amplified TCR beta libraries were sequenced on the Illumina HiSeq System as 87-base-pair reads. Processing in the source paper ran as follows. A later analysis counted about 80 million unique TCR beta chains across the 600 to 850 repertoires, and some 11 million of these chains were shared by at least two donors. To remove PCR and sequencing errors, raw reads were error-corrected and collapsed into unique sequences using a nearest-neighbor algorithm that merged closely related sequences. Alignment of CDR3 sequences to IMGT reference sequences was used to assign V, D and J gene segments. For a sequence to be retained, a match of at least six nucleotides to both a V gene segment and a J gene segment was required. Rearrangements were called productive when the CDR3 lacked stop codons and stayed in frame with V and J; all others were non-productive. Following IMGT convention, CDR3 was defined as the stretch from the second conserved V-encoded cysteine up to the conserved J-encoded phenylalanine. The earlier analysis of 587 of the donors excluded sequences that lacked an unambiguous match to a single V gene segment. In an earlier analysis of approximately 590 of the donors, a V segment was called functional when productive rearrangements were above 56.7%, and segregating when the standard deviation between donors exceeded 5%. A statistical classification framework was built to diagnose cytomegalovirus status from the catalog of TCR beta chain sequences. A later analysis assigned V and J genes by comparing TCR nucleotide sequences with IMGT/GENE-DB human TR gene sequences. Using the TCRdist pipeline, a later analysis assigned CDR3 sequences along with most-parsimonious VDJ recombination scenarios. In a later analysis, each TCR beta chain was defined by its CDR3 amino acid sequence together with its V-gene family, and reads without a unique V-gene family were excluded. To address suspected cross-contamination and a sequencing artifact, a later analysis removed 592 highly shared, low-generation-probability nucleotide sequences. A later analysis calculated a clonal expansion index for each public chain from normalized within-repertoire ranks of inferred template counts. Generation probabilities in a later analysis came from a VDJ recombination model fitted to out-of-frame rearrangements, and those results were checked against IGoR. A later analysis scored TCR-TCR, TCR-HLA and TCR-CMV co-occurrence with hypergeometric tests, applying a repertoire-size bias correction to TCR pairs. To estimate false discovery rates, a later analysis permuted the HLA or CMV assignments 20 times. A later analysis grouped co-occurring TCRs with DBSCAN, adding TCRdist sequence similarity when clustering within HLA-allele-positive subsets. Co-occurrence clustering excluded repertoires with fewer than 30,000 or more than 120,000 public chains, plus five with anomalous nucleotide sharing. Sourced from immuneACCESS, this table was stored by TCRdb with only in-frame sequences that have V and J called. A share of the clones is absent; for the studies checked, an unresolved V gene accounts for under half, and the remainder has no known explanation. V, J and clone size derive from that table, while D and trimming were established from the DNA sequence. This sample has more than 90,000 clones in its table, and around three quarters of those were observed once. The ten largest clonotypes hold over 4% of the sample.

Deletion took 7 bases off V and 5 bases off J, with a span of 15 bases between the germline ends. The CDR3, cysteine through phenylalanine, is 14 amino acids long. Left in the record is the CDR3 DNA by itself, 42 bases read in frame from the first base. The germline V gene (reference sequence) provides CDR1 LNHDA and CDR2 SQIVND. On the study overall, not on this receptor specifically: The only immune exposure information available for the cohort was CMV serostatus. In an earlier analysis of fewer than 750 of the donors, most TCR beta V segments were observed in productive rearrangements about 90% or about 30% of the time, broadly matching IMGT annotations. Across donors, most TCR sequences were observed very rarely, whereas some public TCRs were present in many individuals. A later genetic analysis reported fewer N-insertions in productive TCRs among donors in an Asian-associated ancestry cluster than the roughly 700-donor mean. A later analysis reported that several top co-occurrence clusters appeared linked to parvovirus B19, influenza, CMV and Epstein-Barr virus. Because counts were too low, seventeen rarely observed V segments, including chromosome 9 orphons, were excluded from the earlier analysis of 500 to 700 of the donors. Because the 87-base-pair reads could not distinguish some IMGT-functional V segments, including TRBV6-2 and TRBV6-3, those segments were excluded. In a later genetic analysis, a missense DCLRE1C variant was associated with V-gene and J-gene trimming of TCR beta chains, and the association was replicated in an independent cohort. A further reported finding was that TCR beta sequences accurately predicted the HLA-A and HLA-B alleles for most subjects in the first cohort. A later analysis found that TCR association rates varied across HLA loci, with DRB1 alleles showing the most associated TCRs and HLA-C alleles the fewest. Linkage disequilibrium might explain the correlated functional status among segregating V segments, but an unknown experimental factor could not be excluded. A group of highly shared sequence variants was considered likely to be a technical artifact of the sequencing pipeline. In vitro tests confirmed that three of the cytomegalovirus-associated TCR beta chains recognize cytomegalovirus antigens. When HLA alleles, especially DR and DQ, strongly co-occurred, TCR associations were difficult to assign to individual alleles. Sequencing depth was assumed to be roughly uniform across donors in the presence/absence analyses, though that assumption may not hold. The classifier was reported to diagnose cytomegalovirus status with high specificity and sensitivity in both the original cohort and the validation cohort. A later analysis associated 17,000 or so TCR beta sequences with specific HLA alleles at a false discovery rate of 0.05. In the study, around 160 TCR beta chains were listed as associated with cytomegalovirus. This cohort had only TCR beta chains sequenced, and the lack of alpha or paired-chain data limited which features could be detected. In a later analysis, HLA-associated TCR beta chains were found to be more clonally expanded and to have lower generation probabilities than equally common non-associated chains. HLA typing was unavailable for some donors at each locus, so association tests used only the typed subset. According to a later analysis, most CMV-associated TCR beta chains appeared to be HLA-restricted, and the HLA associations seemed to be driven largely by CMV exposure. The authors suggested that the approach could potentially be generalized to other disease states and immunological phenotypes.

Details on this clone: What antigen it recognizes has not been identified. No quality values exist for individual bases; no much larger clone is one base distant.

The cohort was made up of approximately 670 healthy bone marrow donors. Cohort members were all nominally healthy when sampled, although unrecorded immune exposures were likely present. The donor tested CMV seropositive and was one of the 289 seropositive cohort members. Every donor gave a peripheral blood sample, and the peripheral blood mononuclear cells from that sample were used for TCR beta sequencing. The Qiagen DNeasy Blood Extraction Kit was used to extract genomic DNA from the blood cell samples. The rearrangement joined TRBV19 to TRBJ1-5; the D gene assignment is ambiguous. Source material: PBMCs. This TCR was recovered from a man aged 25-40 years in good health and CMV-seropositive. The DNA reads TGTGCCAGTACCTTGCTAGACCCCGATCAGCCCCAGCATTTT. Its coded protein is CASTLLDPDQPQHF.